A single sample gave rise to the 25 T cell receptor beta chains below, sequenced in a study of OX40 agonist ivuxolimab in advanced cancers. Assay: immunoSEQ multiplex PCR; the TCRdb copy retains only in-frame clones and omits some. The sample consists of around 67,000 clones, nearly 90% of them appearing once. This specimen was CD4+ or CD8+ T cells sorted from blood, taken in a trial of the OX40 agonist ivuxolimab. Every receptor here comes from an adult with an advanced solid tumor such as melanoma, head and neck, liver or kidney cancer.

This clone came up once. The chain uses TRBV9 and TRBJ1-1; TRBD1 matches 7 bases. There are 14 residues in the CDR3. Unmatched junction bases numbered 6, after V lost 4 bases and J lost 3 bases. Per the germline V gene, CDR1 is SGDLS and CDR2 is YYNGEE. Written as DNA, the CDR3 is TGTGCCAGCAGCCCCCGACAGGGTTACACTGAAGCTTTCTTT. This encodes CASSPRQGYTEAFF.

The rearrangement links TRBV20-1 to TRBJ1-2, with D possibly matching TRBD1 (5 bases). Germline V CDR1 and CDR2: DFQATT, SNEGSKA (reference sequence). This CDR3 contains 9 residues. CDR3 residues: CSPKGVHTF. In nucleotides, the CDR3 is TGCAGCCCCAAAGGGGTCCACACCTTC.

The chain couples TRBV4-3 to TRBJ1-4; no clear D gene. V was shortened by 1 base and J by 7 bases, with 16 bases between the two germline ends. This CDR3 comprises 16 residues. The V gene's germline CDR1 is LGHNA and CDR2 YSLEER. The CDR3 nucleotides read TGCGCCAGCAGCCAAGCTAAGACACCTAGAGGTGAAAAACTGTTTTTT. Its translation is CASSQAKTPRGEKLFF.

The J gene is TRBJ1-2, the V gene TRBV21-1; TRBD1, the table's D call, lacks a check against the DNA. TRBV21-1 is deemed a pseudogene. The CDR3 spans 12 residues. For the CDR3, the DNA is TGTGCCAGCAGCAAAGCTCAGTATGGCTACACCTTC. Protein product: CASSKAQYGYTF.

The chain couples TRBV19 to TRBJ1-1, with D tentatively TRBD1 (5 bases). Trimming cost V 2 bases and J 5 bases, with 9 bases left between them. The CDR3 spans 13 residues. Germline CDR1 LNHDA, CDR2 SQIVND (reference sequence). In nucleotides, the CDR3 is TGTGCCAGTAGTATACAGGGTGGAACTGAAGCTTTCTTT. This gives the protein CASSIQGGTEAFF.

The genes are TRBV11-3 and TRBJ2-1; D is possibly TRBD2 (5 bases). This CDR3 has 12 residues. Germline V gene data show CDR1 as SGHNT and CDR2 as YENEEA. Trimming removed 6 bases at V and 5 bases at J, with 8 bases between. As DNA, the CDR3 is TGTGCCAGCAGTCTGAGGGACAATGAGCAGTTCTTC. Translated: CASSLRDNEQFF.

The V call is TRBV30, the J call TRBJ2-7; D is tentatively TRBD1 or TRBD2 (5 bases each). Per the germline V gene, CDR1 is GTSNPN and CDR2 is SVGIG (reference sequence). V gave up 4 bases and J gave up 0 bases, with 13 bases separating them. The CDR3 has 14 residues. The CDR3 spells CAWKRDRASYEQYF. The CDR3 nucleotides read TGTGCCTGGAAACGGGACCGTGCCTCCTACGAGCAGTACTTC.

This clone was seen just once. The gene calls are TRBV7-2 and TRBJ2-5; the match to TRBD2 covers 13 bases. V lost 5 bases to trimming and J lost 1 base; unmatched junction nucleotides: 7. In germline, CDR1 is SGHTA, CDR2 FQGNSA. This CDR3 has 17 residues. CDR3 amino acids: CASSHMGLAGTQETQYF. The CDR3 region has the DNA TGTGCCAGCAGCCATATGGGACTAGCGGGGACCCAAGAGACCCAGTACTTC. Full variable domain (rest looked up from reference TRBV7-2 and TRBJ2-5): GAGVSQSPSNKVTEKGKDVELRCDPISGHTALYWYRQSLGQGLEFLIYFQGNSAPDKSGLPSDRFSAERTGGSVSTLTIQRTQQEDSAVYLCASSHMGLAGTQETQYFGPGTRLLVL.

V is TRBV7-9 and J is TRBJ2-3; 12 bases are shared with TRBD1. In germline, CDR1 is SEHNR, CDR2 FQNEAQ (reference sequence). V lost 5 bases and J lost 4; bases outside the gene matches: 7. CDR3 length: 16 residues. This CDR3 reads CASSQGQGAAADTQYF. Written as DNA, the CDR3 is TGTGCCAGCAGCCAGGGACAGGGGGCCGCCGCAGATACGCAGTATTTT.

CDR3 protein: CASSPNRSGPRISHEQYF. CDR3 DNA: TGTGCCAGCAGCCCTAATCGATCGGGACCCCGTATAAGCCACGAGCAGTACTTC. The rearrangement uses TRBV5-5 and TRBJ2-7; D tentatively reads TRBD1 or TRBD2 (5 bases each). CDR1 SGHKS and CDR2 YYEKEE come from the germline V gene (reference sequence). The V end lost 4 bases, the J end lost 5 bases, and 28 bases lay between the germline ends. This CDR3 spans 18 amino acids.

The chain is built from TRBV5-1 and TRBJ2-2; 11 bases are shared with TRBD1. CDR3 size: 17 residues. Unmatched junction bases numbered 8, after V lost 5 bases and J lost 2 bases. Germline V gives CDR1 SGHRS, CDR2 YFSETQ. The CDR3 reads CASRSVGTGGNTGELFF. The CDR3 coding sequence is TGCGCCAGCAGGTCCGTGGGGACAGGGGGTAACACCGGGGAGCTGTTTTTT.

The genes are TRBV5-5 and TRBJ2-7; 8 bases align to TRBD1. Trimming removed 4 bases from V and 1 base from J; junction bases left unmatched: 7. CDR1 SGHKS and CDR2 YYEKEE come from the germline V gene (reference sequence). CDR3 size: 15 residues. The CDR3: CASSPPWTGSYEQYF. In nucleotides, the CDR3 is TGTGCCAGCAGCCCGCCTTGGACAGGGTCCTACGAGCAGTACTTC.

The genes are TRBV2 and TRBJ1-3; 9 bases are a match to TRBD1. This CDR3 comprises 14 residues. Per germline, CDR1 SNHLY and CDR2 FYNNEI. V shed 5 bases, J shed 6 bases, and the junction held 5 bases outside the gene matches. The CDR3 DNA follows: TGTGCCAGCAGTAGCCGGGACAGGGTAAACACCATATATTTT. This encodes CASSSRDRVNTIYF.

In its sample, this clone was seen once. The chain carries TRBV9 and TRBJ1-1; 7 positions match TRBD1. The CDR3 totals 15 residues. The germline CDR1 and CDR2 sequences are SGDLS and YYNGEE. V dropped 0 bases and J dropped 1; count of bases not matched to a gene: 3. CDR3 amino acids: CASSVGGQPNTEAFF. As DNA, the CDR3 is TGTGCCAGCAGCGTAGGGGGACAGCCGAACACTGAAGCTTTCTTT. Filled out from reference TRBV9 and TRBJ1-1, the complete variable domain reads DSGVTQTPKHLITATGQRVTLRCSPRSGDLSVYWYQQSLDQGLQFLIQYYNGEERAKGNILERFSAQQFPDLHSELNLSSLELGDSALYFCASSVGGQPNTEAFFGQGTRLTVV.

The rearrangement uses TRBV6-5 and TRBJ2-3, with TRBD2 identical over 11 bases. Per the germline V gene, CDR1 is MNHEY and CDR2 is SVGAGI. CDR3 length equals 15 residues. Trimming took 6 bases from V and 6 from J; bases not matched to a gene: 8. CDR3 region: CASSPRTSGPDTQYF. The DNA for the CDR3 is TGTGCCAGCAGCCCCCGGACTAGCGGGCCCGATACGCAGTATTTT.

The rearrangement joins TRBV2 to TRBJ2-3; 8 positions match TRBD1. Unmatched junction bases numbered 6, after V lost 4 bases and J lost 6 bases. The CDR3 loop spans 14 amino acids. Germline V gene sequence: CDR1 SNHLY, CDR2 FYNNEI. The CDR3 nucleotides read TGTGCCAGCAGTGCCCAGGGGGCTATGGATACGCAGTATTTT. Its translation is CASSAQGAMDTQYF.

V is TRBV19 and J is TRBJ2-2; 7 bases are shared with TRBD2. The CDR3 extends over 18 amino acids. With 7 bases clipped from V and 2 bases from J, the junction kept 16 bases outside the gene matches. The germline V gene encodes CDR1 LNHDA and CDR2 SQIVND (reference sequence). CDR3 region: CASTRTRSNEANTGELFF. The CDR3 DNA follows: TGTGCCAGTACTAGGACTAGGAGTAATGAAGCTAACACCGGGGAGCTGTTTTTT.

This chain uses TRBV6-5 with TRBJ1-6, with TRBD1 matching 7 bases. CDR1 MNHEY and CDR2 SVGAGI come from the germline V gene. The ends lost 5 bases at V and 4 bases at J; junction bases unmatched: 5. CDR3 length: 15 amino acids. The CDR3 sequence is CASSAPGQYNSPLHF. The CDR3 DNA is TGTGCCAGCAGTGCCCCGGGACAGTATAATTCACCCCTCCACTTT.

The rearrangement links TRBV27 to TRBJ2-5; D not certain. V was clipped by 4 bases and J by 2 bases, with 11 bases between them. The CDR3 totals 14 residues. Germline V CDR1 and CDR2: MNHEY, SMNVEV (reference sequence). The CDR3 sequence: CASSSRHLQETQYF. Here the CDR3 DNA reads TGTGCCAGCAGTTCCCGACACCTACAAGAGACCCAGTACTTC.

This chain joins TRBV11-3 and TRBJ2-7, with a tentative D call TRBD1 (5 bases). From germline, CDR1 is SGHNT and CDR2 YENEEA. The CDR3 sequence is 12 residues long. Trimming pared 4 bases from V and 4 bases from J, leaving 8 bases between. CDR3 nucleotide sequence: TGTGCCAGCAGCTCGGACAATTACGAGCAGTACTTC. Its translation: CASSSDNYEQYF.

The chain uses TRBV10-1 and TRBJ2-1; D gene uncertain. Germline V CDR1 and CDR2: WNHNN, SYGVQD (reference sequence). This CDR3 contains 16 residues. V lost 0 bases and J 0 bases, leaving 9 bases between the germline ends. The CDR3 bases are TGCGCCAGCAGTGAGTCGACCGTAACCTCCTACAATGAGCAGTTCTTC. This encodes CASSESTVTSYNEQFF.

V gene TRBV7-2 combines with J gene TRBJ2-5, with a possible D match to TRBD2 (6 bases). V lost 1 base and J lost 5, with 8 bases in between. Per the germline V gene, CDR1 is SGHTA and CDR2 is FQGNSA. CDR3 length equals 13 residues. The CDR3 loop is CASSLEAGETQYF. DNA of the CDR3: TGTGCCAGCAGCTTAGAGGCGGGGGAGACCCAGTACTTC.

The chain couples TRBV18 to TRBJ2-7; D is perhaps TRBD2 (6 bases). Trimming shortened V by 2 bases and J by 4 bases, and 9 bases separated the two germline ends. The germline CDR1 and CDR2 sequences are KGHSH and LQKENI. The CDR3 totals 13 residues. The CDR3 here is CASSPGLAYEQYF. The CDR3 DNA reads TGTGCCAGCTCACCAGGGCTAGCGTACGAGCAGTACTTC. The complete variable domain, with remaining parts taken from reference TRBV18 and TRBJ2-7, reads NAGVMQNPRHLVRRRGQEARLRCSPMKGHSHVYWYRQLPEEGLKFMVYLQKENIIDESGMPKERFSAEFPKEGPSILRIQQVVRGDSAAYFCASSPGLAYEQYFGPGTRLTVT.

The chain joins TRBV12-2 to TRBJ2-7; the table calls TRBD1, which could not be checked here. TRBV12-2 is a pseudogene locus. This CDR3 is built from 10 residues. This CDR3 is CASRQGRQYF. Written as DNA, the CDR3 is TGTGCAAGTCGTCAGGGTCGGCAGTACTTC.

The chain is built from TRBV18 and TRBJ2-5; D gene ambiguous. The V gene's germline CDR1 is KGHSH and CDR2 LQKENI. V was clipped by 2 bases and J by 4 bases, with 5 bases between them. The CDR3 contains 12 residues. CDR3: CASSPSRETQYF. Written as DNA, the CDR3 is TGTGCCAGCTCACCATCCAGAGAGACCCAGTACTTC.